The subject of this entry is one T cell receptor (beta chain). Seattle patients were enrolled while actively infected and followed longitudinally. CDR3 length: 15 residues. The V gene end was trimmed by 7 bases and the J gene end by 3 bases; junction bases not matched to a gene: 9. Germline CDR1 PRHDT, CDR2 FYEKMQ (reference sequence). The authors' processing: Amplification of reference gene primers provided the estimated nucleated cell counts. Here immunoSEQ multiplex PCR was the method, and the copy in TCRdb shows in-frame clones only, minus some. V and J calls and clone size are copied from that table; D and trimming were computed from the DNA. This table holds some 270,000 clones, 90% found once. This sample stems from a study of blood T cell repertoires in COVID-19. Study summary: The origin of the acute and convalescent COVID-19 samples was the United States, Italy and Spain.

J is TRBJ1-5 and V is TRBV13; 7 bases align to TRBD1. The sequence was collected from a woman aged 60-75 years with COVID-19, enrolled during active disease. The sample consisted of peripheral blood. The chain's CDR3 is CASTLPGTDNQPQHF. As DNA, the CDR3 is TGTGCCAGCACTCTCCCCGGGACAGACAATCAGCCCCAGCATTTT. The full variable domain, in which reference TRBV13 and TRBJ1-5 provide the parts outside the CDR3, is AAGVIQSPRHLIKEKRETATLKCYPIPRHDTVYWYQQGPGQDPQFLISFYEKMQSDKGSIPDRFSAQQFSDYHSELNMSSLELGDSALYFCASTLPGTDNQPQHFGDGTRLSIL.